Included here is one T cell receptor beta chain sequence, with context. The sample originates from a study of blood T cell repertoires in COVID-19. Study context: PBMCs, B-cell-depleted T cells, or T cells provided the cDNA or gDNA that made up the material.

Methods used by the authors: Reference gene primer amplification yielded estimated nucleated cell counts. The protocol was immunoSEQ multiplex PCR, while the TCRdb copy is restricted to in-frame clones and leaves out a portion. The V and J calls and clone size were taken over from that table, and D and trimming were inferred from the DNA. The repertoire holds 40,000 to 60,000 clones, less than 80% seen once, with about 25% in the top ten. After removal of 4 bases from V and 5 bases from J, the junction contained 1 base not matched to a gene. Per the germline V gene, CDR1 is SQVTM and CDR2 is ANQGSEA. The CDR3 consists of 12 residues.

The sequenced material came from peripheral blood. The clonotype was recovered from a man aged 70-80 years with acute or convalescent COVID-19. The chain carries TRBV29-1 and TRBJ1-1, with 10 bases that match TRBD1. The CDR3 DNA reads as TGCAGCGTTGGACAGGGGGCGACTGAAGCTTTCTTT. This codes for CSVGQGATEAFF.